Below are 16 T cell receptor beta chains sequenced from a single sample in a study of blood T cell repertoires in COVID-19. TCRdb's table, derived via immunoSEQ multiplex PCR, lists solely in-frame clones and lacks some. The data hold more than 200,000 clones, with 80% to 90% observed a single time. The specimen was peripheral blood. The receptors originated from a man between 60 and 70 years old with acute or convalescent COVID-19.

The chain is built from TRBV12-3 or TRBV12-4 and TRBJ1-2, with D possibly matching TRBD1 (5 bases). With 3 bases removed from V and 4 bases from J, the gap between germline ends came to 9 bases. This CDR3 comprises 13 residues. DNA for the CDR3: TGTGCCAGCAGTTTGGGGGGAAGCTATGGCTACACCTTC. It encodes CASSLGGSYGYTF.

The CDR3 protein is CASSPAAEGTGELFF. CDR3 in DNA: TGCGCCAGCAGCCCCGCGGCGGAGGGCACCGGGGAGCTGTTTTTT. The V call is TRBV5-1, the J call TRBJ2-2, with D maybe TRBD2 (6 bases). Germline V gives CDR1 SGHRS, CDR2 YFSETQ. There are 15 residues in the CDR3. Trimming removed 4 bases at V and 4 bases at J, with 14 bases between.

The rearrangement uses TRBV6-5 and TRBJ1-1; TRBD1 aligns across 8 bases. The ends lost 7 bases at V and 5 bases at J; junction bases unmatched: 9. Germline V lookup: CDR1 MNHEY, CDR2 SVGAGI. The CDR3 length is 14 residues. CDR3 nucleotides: TGTGCCAGCAATAAGCAGGGGGCGGGGACTGAAGCTTTCTTT. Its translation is CASNKQGAGTEAFF.

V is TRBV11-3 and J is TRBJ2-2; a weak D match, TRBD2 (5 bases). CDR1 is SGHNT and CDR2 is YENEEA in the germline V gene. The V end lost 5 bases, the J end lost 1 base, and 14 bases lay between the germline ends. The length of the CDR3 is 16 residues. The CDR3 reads CASSPEVARNTGELFF. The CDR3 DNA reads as TGTGCCAGCAGCCCCGAGGTAGCGCGGAACACCGGGGAGCTGTTTTTT.

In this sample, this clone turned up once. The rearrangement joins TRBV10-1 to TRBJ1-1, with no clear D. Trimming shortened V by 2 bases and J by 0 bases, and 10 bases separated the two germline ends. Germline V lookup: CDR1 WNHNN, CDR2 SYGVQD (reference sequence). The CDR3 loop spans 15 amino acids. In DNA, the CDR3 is TGCGCCAGCAGTGAGAGCGGCAGAATGAACACTGAAGCTTTCTTT. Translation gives CASSESGRMNTEAFF.

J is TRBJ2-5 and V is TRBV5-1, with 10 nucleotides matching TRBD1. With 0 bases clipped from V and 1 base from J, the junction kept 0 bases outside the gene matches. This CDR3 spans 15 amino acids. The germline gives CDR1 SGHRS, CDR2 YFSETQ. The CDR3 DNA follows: TGCGCCAGCAGCTTGGGACAGGGGGCCCAAGAGACCCAGTACTTC. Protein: CASSLGQGAQETQYF. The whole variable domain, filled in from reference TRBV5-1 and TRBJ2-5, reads KAGVTQTPRYLIKTRGQQVTLSCSPISGHRSVSWYQQTPGQGLQFLFEYFSETQRNKGNFPGRFSGRQFSNSRSEMNVSTLELGDSALYLCASSLGQGAQETQYFGPGTRLLVL.

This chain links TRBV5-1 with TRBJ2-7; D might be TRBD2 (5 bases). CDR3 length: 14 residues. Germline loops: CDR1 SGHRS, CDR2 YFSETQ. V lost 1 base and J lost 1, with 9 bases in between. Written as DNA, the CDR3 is TGCGCCAGCAGCTTGTCGGGATCTTCCTACGAGCAGTACTTC. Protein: CASSLSGSSYEQYF.

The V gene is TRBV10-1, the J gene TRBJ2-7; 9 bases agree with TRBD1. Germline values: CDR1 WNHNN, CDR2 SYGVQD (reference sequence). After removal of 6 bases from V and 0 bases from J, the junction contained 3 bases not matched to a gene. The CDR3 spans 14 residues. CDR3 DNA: TGCGCCAGCAGGCCGGGACAGGGCTCCTACGAGCAGTACTTC. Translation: CASRPGQGSYEQYF.

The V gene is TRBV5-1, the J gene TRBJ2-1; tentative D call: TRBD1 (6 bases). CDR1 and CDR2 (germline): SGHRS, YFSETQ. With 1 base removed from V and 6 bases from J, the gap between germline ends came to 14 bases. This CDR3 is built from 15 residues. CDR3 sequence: CASSLLQGVGNEQFF. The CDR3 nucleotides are TGCGCCAGCAGCTTGTTACAGGGCGTCGGCAATGAGCAGTTCTTC.

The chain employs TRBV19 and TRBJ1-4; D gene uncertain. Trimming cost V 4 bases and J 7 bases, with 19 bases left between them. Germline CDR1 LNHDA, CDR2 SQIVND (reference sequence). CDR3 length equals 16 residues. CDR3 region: CASSSWEFPTGEKLFF. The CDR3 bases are TGTGCCAGTAGTAGTTGGGAGTTCCCAACCGGTGAAAAACTGTTTTTT.

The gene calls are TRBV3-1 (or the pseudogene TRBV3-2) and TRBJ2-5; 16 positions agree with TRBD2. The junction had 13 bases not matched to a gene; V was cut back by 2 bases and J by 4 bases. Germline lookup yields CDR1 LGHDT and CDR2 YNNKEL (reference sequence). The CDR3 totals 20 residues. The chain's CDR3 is CASSQSPPGLAGGEGETQYF. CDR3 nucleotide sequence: TGTGCCAGCAGCCAATCCCCCCCGGGACTAGCGGGAGGGGAGGGAGAGACCCAGTACTTC.

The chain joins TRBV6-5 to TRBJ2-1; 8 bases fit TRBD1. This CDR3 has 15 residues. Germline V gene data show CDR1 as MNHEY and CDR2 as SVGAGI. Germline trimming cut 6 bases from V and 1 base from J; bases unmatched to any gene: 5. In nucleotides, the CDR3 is TGTGCCAGCAGGCACGACAGGGGATCCTACAATGAGCAGTTCTTC. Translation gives CASRHDRGSYNEQFF.

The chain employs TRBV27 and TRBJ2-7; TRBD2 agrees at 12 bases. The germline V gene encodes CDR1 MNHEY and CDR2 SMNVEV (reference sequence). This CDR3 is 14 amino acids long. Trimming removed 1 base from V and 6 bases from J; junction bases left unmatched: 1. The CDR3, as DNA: TGTGCCAGCAGTTTATTACTAGCGGGAGGCGAGCAGTACTTC. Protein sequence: CASSLLLAGGEQYF.

This CDR3 reads CASSADRDRANSPLHF. As DNA, the CDR3 is TGTGCCAGCAGCGCGGACCGGGACAGGGCTAATTCACCCCTCCACTTT. This rearrangement joins TRBV9 to TRBJ1-6, with 9 nucleotides matching TRBD1. V trimming: 3 bases; J trimming: 6 bases; junction bases outside the gene matches: 7. The V gene's germline CDR1 is SGDLS and CDR2 YYNGEE. This CDR3 spans 16 amino acids.

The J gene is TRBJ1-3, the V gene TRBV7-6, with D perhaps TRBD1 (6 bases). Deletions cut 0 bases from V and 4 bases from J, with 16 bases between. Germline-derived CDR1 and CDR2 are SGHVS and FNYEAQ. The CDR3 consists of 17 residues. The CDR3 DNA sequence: TGTGCCAGCAGCTTAGCGATCGCAGGGGCCGAAGGAAACACCATATATTTT. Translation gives CASSLAIAGAEGNTIYF.

The CDR3 is CASSLAQPTGELFF. CDR3 in DNA: TGCGCCAGCAGCTTGGCACAGCCCACCGGGGAGCTGTTTTTT. J is TRBJ2-2 and V is TRBV5-1; D unclear. The ends were cut back, 0 bases at V and 4 bases at J, with 7 bases in the middle. Per the germline V gene, CDR1 is SGHRS and CDR2 is YFSETQ. There are 14 residues in the CDR3. The complete variable domain, with remaining parts taken from reference TRBV5-1 and TRBJ2-2, reads KAGVTQTPRYLIKTRGQQVTLSCSPISGHRSVSWYQQTPGQGLQFLFEYFSETQRNKGNFPGRFSGRQFSNSRSEMNVSTLELGDSALYLCASSLAQPTGELFFGEGSRLTVL.